What follows are 17 T cell receptor beta chains derived from one specimen sequenced in a study of cytomegalovirus exposure and HLA in healthy donors. Use of 60 Vbeta and 13 Jbeta primers characterized the PCR. Sequencing used immunoSEQ multiplex PCR; TCRdb keeps in-frame clones, though not all of them. Of some 130,000 clones in the sample, over 60% are singletons; the top ten hold more than 0.9%. Sequenced: PBMCs. The receptor source for this set is a male donor in good health and CMV-seropositive.

The CDR3 coding sequence is TGTGCCAGCAGCGAGGGGGGACTAGCGGCGGAATACGAGCAGTACTTC. This sequence encodes CASSEGGLAAEYEQYF. This sequence joins TRBV9 and TRBJ2-7, with 11 positions matching TRBD2. This CDR3 is 16 amino acids long. The V segment lost 3 bases and the J segment 4 bases; nucleotides outside the gene matches: 9. Germline V gene sequence: CDR1 SGDLS, CDR2 YYNGEE. The full variable domain, with the rest looked up from reference TRBV9 and TRBJ2-7, is DSGVTQTPKHLITATGQRVTLRCSPRSGDLSVYWYQQSLDQGLQFLIQYYNGEERAKGNILERFSAQQFPDLHSELNLSSLELGDSALYFCASSEGGLAAEYEQYFGPGTRLTVT.

This clone was seen only once. This rearrangement joins TRBV27 to TRBJ2-7, with a possible D match to TRBD2 (6 bases). The germline V gene has CDR1 MNHEY and CDR2 SMNVEV (reference sequence). V lost 4 bases to trimming and J lost 5 bases, with 12 bases between them. The CDR3 runs 13 residues. This chain's CDR3 is CASSYGSTNEQYF. Written as DNA, the CDR3 is TGTGCCAGCAGTTACGGGAGCACTAACGAGCAGTACTTC.

This clone was seen just once. The chain links TRBV7-2 to TRBJ2-5; 8 nucleotides align to TRBD1. CDR3 size: 14 residues. Germline assignment: CDR1 SGHTA and CDR2 FQGNSA. V shed 5 bases and J 3 bases; nucleotides not matched to a gene: 5. CDR3 amino acids: CASSLGDRKETQYF. The CDR3 DNA reads as TGTGCCAGCAGCCTTGGGGACAGGAAAGAGACCCAGTACTTC.

A note on this clone: The junction differs from germline at one of its ends, possibly a read error. This chain uses TRBV7-9 with TRBJ1-2; 7 bases are a match to TRBD1. The CDR3 covers 16 residues. The germline CDR1 and CDR2 sequences are SEHNR and FQNEAQ (reference sequence). CDR3 protein: CSSSEGDSSSNYGYTF. CDR3 bases: TGTTCCAGCAGCGAAGGGGACAGTTCTTCTAACTATGGCTACACCTTC.

This chain connects TRBV6-5 to TRBJ1-2; the match to TRBD1 covers 9 bases. The CDR3 is 15 amino acids. The ends lost 2 bases at V and 6 bases at J; junction bases unmatched: 7. The germline gives CDR1 MNHEY, CDR2 SVGAGI. In DNA, the CDR3 is TGTGCCAGCAGTTACCCTGGGACAGGGAACCATGGCTACACCTTC. The encoded protein is CASSYPGTGNHGYTF.

This clone has more than one count but fewer than ten. The gene calls are TRBV29-1 and TRBJ2-1; the match to TRBD2 covers 9 bases. J lost 8 bases, V lost 6 bases, and 8 bases had no gene match. Looked up from germline, CDR1 is SQVTM and CDR2 is ANQGSEA. The CDR3 spans 13 residues. This CDR3 is CSVSGRGGHEQFF. CDR3 nucleotide sequence: TGCAGCGTCTCCGGGCGGGGGGGCCATGAGCAGTTCTTC.

The V gene is TRBV19, the J gene TRBJ2-7; 9 bases are a match to TRBD2. With 3 bases clipped from V and 0 bases from J, the junction kept 0 bases outside the gene matches. CDR1 and CDR2 (germline): LNHDA, SQIVND (reference sequence). This CDR3 comprises 14 residues. This CDR3 reads CASSMTSGSYEQYF. The CDR3 DNA sequence: TGTGCCAGTAGTATGACTAGCGGCTCCTACGAGCAGTACTTC.

The chain employs TRBV9 and TRBJ2-5; D gene uncertain. Germline loops: CDR1 SGDLS, CDR2 YYNGEE. This CDR3 comprises 13 residues. V was pared by 0 bases and J by 5 bases, with 8 bases between. The CDR3 spells CASSVGAYETQYF. CDR3 bases: TGTGCCAGCAGCGTAGGGGCCTACGAGACCCAGTACTTC.

This clone was observed a handful of times. CDR3 DNA: TGTGCCAGCTCACCACCGGGACTAGCGGGAGGGCCTGGGTCGAATGAGCAGTTCTTC. Encoded protein: CASSPPGLAGGPGSNEQFF. This chain joins TRBV18 and TRBJ2-1; 16 bases match TRBD2. Trimming at V came to 0 bases and at J to 7 bases, leaving 9 bases not matched to a gene. Germline V gene lookup returns CDR1 KGHSH and CDR2 LQKENI. The CDR3 is made up of 19 amino acids.

In this sample, this clone turned up a few times. The chain employs TRBV28 and TRBJ2-5; possible D gene TRBD2, 6 bases. CDR3 length: 16 residues. Germline-derived CDR1 and CDR2 are MDHEN and SYDVKM. Trimming removed 4 bases from V and 0 bases from J, with 15 bases in between. The CDR3 spells CASSSSSVGYQETQYF. Written as DNA, the CDR3 is TGTGCCAGCAGTTCTTCTAGCGTGGGGTACCAAGAGACCCAGTACTTC.

The genes are TRBV27 and TRBJ1-5; possibly TRBD1 for D (6 bases). CDR1 MNHEY and CDR2 SMNVEV come from the germline V gene (reference sequence). This CDR3 has 15 residues. The germline V and J ends were trimmed by 3 bases and 1 base, with 10 bases remaining between them. CDR3 nucleotide sequence: TGTGCCAGCAGTTTCGTCAGGGGAAGCAATCAGCCCCAGCATTTT. The encoded protein is CASSFVRGSNQPQHF.

This sequence joins TRBV5-8 and TRBJ2-7; weak D call: TRBD1 (5 bases). The V gene lost 2 bases and the J gene lost 0 bases, with 6 bases spanning the gap. Germline CDR1 SGHTS, CDR2 YDEGEE. The CDR3 has 13 amino acids. The CDR3 coding sequence is TGTGCCAGCAGCTTTCAGGGCTCCTACGAGCAGTACTTC. This codes for CASSFQGSYEQYF.

This rearrangement joins TRBV6-5 to TRBJ1-5; 10 nucleotides align to TRBD1. Germline V lookup: CDR1 MNHEY, CDR2 SVGAGI. The ends lost 6 bases at V and 3 bases at J; junction bases unmatched: 5. The CDR3 has 15 amino acids. The CDR3 sequence is CASRRTGGVNQPQHF. The DNA of the CDR3 is TGTGCCAGCAGGCGGACAGGGGGTGTCAATCAGCCCCAGCATTTT.

The chain joins TRBV7-8 to TRBJ2-5; no reliable D call. Trimming took off 3 bases at V and 5 bases at J, with 10 bases between the two ends. The CDR3 consists of 13 residues. Per germline, CDR1 SGHVS and CDR2 FQNEAQ. The CDR3 DNA reads as TGTGCCAGCAGCTTCGCGAGAATGGAGACCCAGTACTTC. Residues: CASSFARMETQYF.

The J gene is TRBJ2-7, the V gene TRBV18; 8 bases fit TRBD2. The germline gives CDR1 KGHSH, CDR2 LQKENI. V lost 9 bases and J lost 5; bases outside the gene matches: 12. This CDR3 comprises 14 residues. This chain's CDR3 is CASRISGSVHEQYF. CDR3 DNA sequence: TGTGCCAGTAGGATCAGCGGGAGTGTCCACGAGCAGTACTTC.

As to this clone: Its ends do not fully match the called genes, so a read error is possible. The CDR3 sequence: CSSSLRDRTYEQYF. DNA for the CDR3: TGTTCCAGCAGCTTGAGAGACAGGACCTACGAGCAGTACTTC. This rearrangement joins TRBV7-9 to TRBJ2-7; weak D call: TRBD1 (6 bases). This CDR3 spans 14 amino acids. Per germline, CDR1 SEHNR and CDR2 FQNEAQ (reference sequence).

This clone was detected only once. The genes are TRBV11-2 and TRBJ2-7, with TRBD2 matching 14 bases. There are 17 residues in the CDR3. Germline trimming cut 5 bases from V and 7 bases from J; bases unmatched to any gene: 13. Germline assignment: CDR1 SGHAT and CDR2 FQNNGV. CDR3 amino acids: CASSPGTSGGSLREQYF. CDR3 nucleotide sequence: TGTGCCAGCAGCCCCGGGACTAGCGGGGGATCTCTTCGGGAGCAGTACTTC.